This T cell receptor (beta chain) was sequenced for a study of T cell changes during pregnancy in multiple sclerosis. This CDR3 has 13 residues. The germline CDR1 and CDR2 sequences are SGHVS and FNYEAQ. Between the trimmed V and J ends, which lost 1 base and 8 bases, there was a span of 9 bases. Sequenced by immunoSEQ multiplex PCR; TCRdb stores in-frame clones only, minus some. The repertoire includes over 70,000 clones, approximately 94% of them detected once, and less than 2.5% sits in the top ten. The receptor was derived from a female donor with multiple sclerosis, enrolled in a pregnancy study. Sequencing was performed on peripheral blood, taken in the third trimester of pregnancy. The gene calls are TRBV7-6 and TRBJ1-5; possibly TRBD1 for D (5 bases). In nucleotides, the CDR3 is TGTGCCAGCAGCTTAGTTGTAGGGGAGCCCCAGCATTTT. Its translation is CASSLVVGEPQHF.